This T cell receptor beta chain originates from a study of T-cell memory formation after mild COVID-19. This clonotype counts as large. Its specificity is not known. V shed 1 base and J 0 bases; nucleotides not matched to a gene: 4. The V gene's germline CDR1 is SGHTA and CDR2 FQGNSA. CDR3 length: 16 amino acids. TCRdb reanalysed the 5' RACE reads using MiXCR and keeps one entry per CDR3 protein. The table includes some 1,600 distinct CDR3 sequences, almost 65% detected once. Study-level points and caveats: CD8+ contracting clones occupied EMRA, while CD4+ ones occupied mainly CM and EM.

The sequenced sample consisted of PBMCs or a T cell subset sorted from them (not recorded which). The source of this sequence is an adult who had mild COVID-19 (a few samples of this study predate the infection). Cell type and time point are not known. This chain uses TRBV7-2 with TRBJ2-3; 7 nucleotides line up with TRBD2. The CDR3 here is CASSLVNGGSTDTQYF. As DNA, the CDR3 is TGTGCCAGCAGCTTAGTAAACGGGGGGAGCACAGATACGCAGTATTTT.